Below, one T cell receptor beta chain is given with its context. Its antigen remains unidentified. No clone much larger than this one lies a single base away; base qualities are absent. Taken from the germline V gene, the CDR1 and CDR2 loops are SNHLY and FYNNEI. CDR3 length: 13 amino acids, cysteine to phenylalanine. Only the CDR3 portion is preserved as DNA: 39 bases, with reading frame beginning at the first base. V is pared back by 7 bases and J by 5 bases, with 9 bases lying between the germline termini. This specimen comes from a study of T cell responses to AZD1222 COVID-19 vaccine (dated by TCRdb to about 2021). In the study overall: AZD1222 recipients whose second dose came at about 4 weeks and those whose second dose came at about 12 weeks were combined into one group, since spike-specific TCR depth and breadth did not differ between the two schedules. TCR sequencing was performed for approximately 240 trial participants, of whom around 200 were given two doses of AZD1222 and around 25 were given two doses of MenACWY control vaccine. Trial participants were enrolled by age into subgroups of 18-55, 56-69 and 70-plus years, and around 140, 26 and 57 TCR-sequenced participants, respectively, were included in these subgroups. General findings and caveats noted by the study authors: Participants were mostly white British, with more females than males. The authors suggested clonal diversity may have been underestimated. CD4 TCRs associated with the vaccine covered the entire spike protein, and the dominant responses were in regions 160-218 and 743-854. After two AZD1222 doses, both the breadth and the depth of spike-specific TCRs were significantly higher than at day 0 and than in MenACWY recipients. Because no samples from the day 14 peak response were available, repertoires could be characterized only after the peak T cell response. Conclusions about previously exposed vaccinees are limited because only a handful of AZD1222 recipients were SARS-CoV-2 seropositive at baseline. In the small 56-69-year group, the increase in depth fell short of significance, most likely because of low power. Reportedly, close to half of the unique spike-specific TCRs recognized epitopes lying outside the regions that are mutated in the B.1.351 and B.1.1.7 variants.

Per the publication, the time point label means: baseline before first vaccination. Samples from vaccinated people were obtained from the UK trials COV001 and COV002, which included a single-blind randomized controlled phase 2/3 trial of AZD1222 (ChAdOx1 nCoV-19) in healthy adults. Trial participant PBMC samples were collected at day 0 and day 28 after the second dose for TCRbeta chain sequencing. The CDR3 regions of human TCRbeta chains were subjected to immunosequencing. In the original analysis: Repertoire TCRs were matched against a reference library of SARS-CoV-2-specific TCRs generated with the MIRA antigen-specificity platform. Breadth was defined as the fraction of unique TCRs that were SARS-CoV-2-associated. Depth was defined as the fraction of total T cells that were SARS-CoV-2-associated. Using the MIRA data, each spike-specific TCR was mapped to the spike region that the TCR reacts to and placed in a CD4 or CD8 class. Log10-transformed breadth and depth values were compared by one-way ANOVA with Sidak's multiple comparisons tests. TCRdb retrieved this table from immuneACCESS and kept in-frame rearrangements only. Not all clones are present; in checked studies, unresolved V genes account for under half, and no reason is known for the remainder. V and J calls and clone size are as listed in that table; D and trimming were resolved from the DNA. This sample lists 150,000 to 180,000 clones; about 85% were detected once. In total, the top ten clones hold 3% to 3.5% of the sample.

The origin of this receptor is an adult in good health. This chain is built from TRBV2 and TRBJ1-6; confidence is insufficient to name the D gene. The sequences come from peripheral blood, collected on day 0 of AZD1222 vaccination. The CDR3 region has the sequence CASMGFNNSPLHF. In nucleotide form, the sequence is TGTGCCAGCATGGGGTTCAATAATTCACCCCTCCACTTT.